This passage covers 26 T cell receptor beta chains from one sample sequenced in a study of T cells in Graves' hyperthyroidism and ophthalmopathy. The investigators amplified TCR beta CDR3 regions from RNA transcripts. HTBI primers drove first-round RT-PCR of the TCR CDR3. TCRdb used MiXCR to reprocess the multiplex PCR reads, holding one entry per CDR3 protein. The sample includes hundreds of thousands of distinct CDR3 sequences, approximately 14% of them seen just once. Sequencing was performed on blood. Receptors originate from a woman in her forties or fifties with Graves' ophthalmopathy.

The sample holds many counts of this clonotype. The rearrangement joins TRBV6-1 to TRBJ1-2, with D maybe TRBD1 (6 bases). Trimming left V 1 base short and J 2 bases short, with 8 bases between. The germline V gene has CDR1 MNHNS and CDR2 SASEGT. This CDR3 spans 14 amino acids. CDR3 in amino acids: CASSEETGNYGYTF. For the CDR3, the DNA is TGTGCCAGCAGTGAAGAAACAGGGAACTATGGCTACACCTTC.

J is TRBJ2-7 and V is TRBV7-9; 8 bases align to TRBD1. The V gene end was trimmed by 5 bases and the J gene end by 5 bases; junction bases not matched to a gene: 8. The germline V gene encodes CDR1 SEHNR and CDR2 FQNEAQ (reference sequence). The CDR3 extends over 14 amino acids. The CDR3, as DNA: TGTGCCAGCAGCCAAGTCGGACAGGGCCACGAGCAGTACTTC. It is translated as CASSQVGQGHEQYF.

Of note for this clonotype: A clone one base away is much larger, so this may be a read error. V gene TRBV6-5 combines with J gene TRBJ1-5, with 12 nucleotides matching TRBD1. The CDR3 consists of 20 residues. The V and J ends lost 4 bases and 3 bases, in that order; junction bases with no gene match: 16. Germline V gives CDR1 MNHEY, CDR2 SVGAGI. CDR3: CASSSFELSGTGGNNQPQHF. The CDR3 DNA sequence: TGTGCCAGCAGTTCCTTCGAACTTTCCGGGACAGGGGGCAACAATCAGCCCCAGCATTTT.

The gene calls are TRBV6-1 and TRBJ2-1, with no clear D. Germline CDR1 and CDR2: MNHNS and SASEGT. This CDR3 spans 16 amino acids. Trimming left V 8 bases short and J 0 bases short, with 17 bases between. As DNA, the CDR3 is TGTGCCAGCCAATTAGGCGCTGTGAGCTCCTACAATGAGCAGTTCTTC. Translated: CASQLGAVSSYNEQFF.

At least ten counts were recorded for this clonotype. The CDR3 bases are TGTGCCAGCAGCTTAGCGTACAGGCCCAATGAGCAGTTCTTC. As protein: CASSLAYRPNEQFF. The chain has TRBV7-2 and TRBJ2-1; a possible D gene is TRBD1 (5 bases). Germline-derived CDR1 and CDR2 are SGHTA and FQGNSA. Trimming shortened V by 0 bases and J by 6 bases, and 9 bases separated the two germline ends. CDR3 size: 14 residues. Together with reference TRBV7-2 and TRBJ2-1, the CDR3 gives the full variable domain: GAGVSQSPSNKVTEKGKDVELRCDPISGHTALYWYRQSLGQGLEFLIYFQGNSAPDKSGLPSDRFSAERTGGSVSTLTIQRTQQEDSAVYLCASSLAYRPNEQFFGPGTRLTVL.

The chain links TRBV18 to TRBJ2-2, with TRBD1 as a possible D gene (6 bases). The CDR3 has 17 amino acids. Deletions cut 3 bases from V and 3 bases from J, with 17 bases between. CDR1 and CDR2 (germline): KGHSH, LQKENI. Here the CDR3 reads CASSPPGWRTDTGELFF. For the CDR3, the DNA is TGTGCCAGCTCACCCCCCGGTTGGCGGACAGACACCGGGGAGCTGTTTTTT.

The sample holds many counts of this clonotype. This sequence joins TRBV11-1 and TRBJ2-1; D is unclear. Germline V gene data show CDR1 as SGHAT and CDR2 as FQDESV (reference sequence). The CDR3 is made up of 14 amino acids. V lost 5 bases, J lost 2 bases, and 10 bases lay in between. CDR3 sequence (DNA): TGTGCCAGCAGCCCCGGCAGGACCTACAATGAGCAGTTCTTC. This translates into CASSPGRTYNEQFF. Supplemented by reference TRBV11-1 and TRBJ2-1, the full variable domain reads EAEVAQSPRYKITEKSQAVAFWCDPISGHATLYWYRQILGQGPELLVQFQDESVVDDSQLPKDRFSAERLKGVDSTLKIQPAELGDSAMYLCASSPGRTYNEQFFGPGTRLTVL.

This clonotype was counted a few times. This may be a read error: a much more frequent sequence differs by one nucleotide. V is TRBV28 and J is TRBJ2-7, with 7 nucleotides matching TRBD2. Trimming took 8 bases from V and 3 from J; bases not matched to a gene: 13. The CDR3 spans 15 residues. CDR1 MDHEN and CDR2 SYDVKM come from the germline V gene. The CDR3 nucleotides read TGTGCCAGCGGTAGGGAGGGCGGGCTATACTACGAGCAGTACTTC. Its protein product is CASGREGGLYYEQYF. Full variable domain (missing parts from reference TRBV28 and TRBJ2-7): DVKVTQSSRYLVKRTGEKVFLECVQDMDHENMFWYRQDPGLGLRLIYFSYDVKMKEKGDIPEGYSVSREKKERFSLILESASTNQTSMYLCASGREGGLYYEQYFGPGTRLTVT.

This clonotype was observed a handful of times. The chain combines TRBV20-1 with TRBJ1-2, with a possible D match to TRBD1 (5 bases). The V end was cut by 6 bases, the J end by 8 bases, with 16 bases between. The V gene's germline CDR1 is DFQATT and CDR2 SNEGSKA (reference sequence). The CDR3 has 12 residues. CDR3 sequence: CSASDKNRGYTF. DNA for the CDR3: TGCAGTGCCTCGGACAAGAATCGGGGCTACACCTTC.

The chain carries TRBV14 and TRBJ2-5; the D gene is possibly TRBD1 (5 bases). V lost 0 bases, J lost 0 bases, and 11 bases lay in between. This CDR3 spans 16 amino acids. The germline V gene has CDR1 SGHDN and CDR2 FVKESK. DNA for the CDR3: TGTGCCAGCAGCCAAGAGGGAAGGACATACCAAGAGACCCAGTACTTC. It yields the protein CASSQEGRTYQETQYF.

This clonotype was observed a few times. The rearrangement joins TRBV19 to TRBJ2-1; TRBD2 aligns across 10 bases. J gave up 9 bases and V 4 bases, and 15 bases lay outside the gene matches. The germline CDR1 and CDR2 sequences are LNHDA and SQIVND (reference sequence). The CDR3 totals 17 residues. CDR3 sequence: CASSTIKGLASEIEQFF. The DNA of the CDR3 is TGTGCCAGTAGTACGATTAAGGGACTAGCGTCTGAGATTGAGCAGTTCTTC.

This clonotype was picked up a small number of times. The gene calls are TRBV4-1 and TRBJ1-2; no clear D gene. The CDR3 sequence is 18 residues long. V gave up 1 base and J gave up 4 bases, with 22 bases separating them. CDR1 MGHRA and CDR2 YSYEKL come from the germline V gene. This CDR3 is CASSQVIRKTNAPYGYTF. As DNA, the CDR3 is TGCGCCAGCAGCCAAGTAATACGTAAGACCAACGCCCCCTATGGCTACACCTTC.

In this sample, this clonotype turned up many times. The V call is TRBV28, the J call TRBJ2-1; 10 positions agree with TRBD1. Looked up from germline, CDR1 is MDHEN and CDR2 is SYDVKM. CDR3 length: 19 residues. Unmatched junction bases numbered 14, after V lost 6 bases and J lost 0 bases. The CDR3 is CASSLYPGQGTVSYNEQFF. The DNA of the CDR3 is TGTGCCAGCAGCCTTTACCCGGGACAGGGGACTGTCTCCTACAATGAGCAGTTCTTC. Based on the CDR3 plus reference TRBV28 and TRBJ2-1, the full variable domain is DVKVTQSSRYLVKRTGEKVFLECVQDMDHENMFWYRQDPGLGLRLIYFSYDVKMKEKGDIPEGYSVSREKKERFSLILESASTNQTSMYLCASSLYPGQGTVSYNEQFFGPGTRLTVL.

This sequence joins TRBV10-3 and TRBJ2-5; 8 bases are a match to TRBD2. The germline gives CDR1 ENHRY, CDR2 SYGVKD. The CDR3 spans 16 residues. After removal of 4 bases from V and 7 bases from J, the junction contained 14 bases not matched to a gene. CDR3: CAISARLARGPGTQYF. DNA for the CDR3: TGTGCCATCAGTGCCCGACTAGCGAGAGGGCCGGGGACCCAGTACTTC.

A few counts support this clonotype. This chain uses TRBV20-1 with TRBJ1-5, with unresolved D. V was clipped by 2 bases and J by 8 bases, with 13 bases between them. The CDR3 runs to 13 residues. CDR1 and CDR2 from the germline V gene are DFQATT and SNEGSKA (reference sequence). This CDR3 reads CSARKGPREPQHF. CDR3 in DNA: TGCAGTGCTAGAAAGGGCCCGAGGGAGCCCCAGCATTTT.

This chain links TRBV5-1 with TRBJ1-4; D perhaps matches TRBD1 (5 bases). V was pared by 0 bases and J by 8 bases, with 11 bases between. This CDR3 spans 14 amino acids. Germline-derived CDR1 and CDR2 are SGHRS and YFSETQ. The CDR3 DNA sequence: TGCGCCAGCAGCTTGGGGGGCGCGGAGGAAAAACTGTTTTTT. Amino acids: CASSLGGAEEKLFF.

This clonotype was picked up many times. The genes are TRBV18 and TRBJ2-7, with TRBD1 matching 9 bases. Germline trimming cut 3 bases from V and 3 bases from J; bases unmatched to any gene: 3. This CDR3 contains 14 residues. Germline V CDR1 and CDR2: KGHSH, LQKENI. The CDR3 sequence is CASSPGQGVYEQYF. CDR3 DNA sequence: TGTGCCAGCTCACCGGGACAGGGTGTCTACGAGCAGTACTTC.

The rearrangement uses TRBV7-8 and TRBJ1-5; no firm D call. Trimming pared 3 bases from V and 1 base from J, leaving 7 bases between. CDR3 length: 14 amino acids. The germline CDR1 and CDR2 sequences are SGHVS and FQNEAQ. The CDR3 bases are TGTGCCAGCAGCTTTATCGACAGCAATCAGCCCCAGCATTTT. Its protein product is CASSFIDSNQPQHF.

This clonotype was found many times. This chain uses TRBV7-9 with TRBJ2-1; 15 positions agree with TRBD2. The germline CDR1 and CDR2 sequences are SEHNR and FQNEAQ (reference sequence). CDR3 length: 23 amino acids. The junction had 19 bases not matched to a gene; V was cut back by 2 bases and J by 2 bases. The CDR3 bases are TGTGCCAGCAGCTTAAGCTACCGTAAGGGACTAGCGGGAGGTCTGTTCGCCTACAATGAGCAGTTCTTC. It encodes CASSLSYRKGLAGGLFAYNEQFF.

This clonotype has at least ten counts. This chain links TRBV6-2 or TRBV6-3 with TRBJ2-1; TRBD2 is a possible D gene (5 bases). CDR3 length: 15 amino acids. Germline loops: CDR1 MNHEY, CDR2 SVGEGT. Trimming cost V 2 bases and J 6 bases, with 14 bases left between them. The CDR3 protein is CASSYRGFRGNEQFF. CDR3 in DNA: TGTGCCAGCAGTTACCGGGGTTTTCGAGGCAATGAGCAGTTCTTC.

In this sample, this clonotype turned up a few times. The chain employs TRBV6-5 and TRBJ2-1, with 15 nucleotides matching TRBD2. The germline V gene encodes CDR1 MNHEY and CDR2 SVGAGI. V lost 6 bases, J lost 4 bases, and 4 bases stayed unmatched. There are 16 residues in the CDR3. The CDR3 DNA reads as TGTGCCAGCAGCCACGGGACTAGCGGGGGGTACAATGAGCAGTTCTTC. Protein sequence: CASSHGTSGGYNEQFF.

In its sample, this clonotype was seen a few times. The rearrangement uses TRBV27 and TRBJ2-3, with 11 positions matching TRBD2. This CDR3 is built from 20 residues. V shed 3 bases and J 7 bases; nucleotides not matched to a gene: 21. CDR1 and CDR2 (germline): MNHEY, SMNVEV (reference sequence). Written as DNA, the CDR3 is TGTGCCAGCAGTTTCCTTAGACTAGCGGGGCCCCAATACTCCCAACATACGCAGTATTTT. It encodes CASSFLRLAGPQYSQHTQYF.

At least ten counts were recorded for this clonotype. The CDR3 coding sequence is TGTGCCAGCAGTTTATCCAAACCACCCTACGAGCAGTACTTC. Encoded protein: CASSLSKPPYEQYF. The chain employs TRBV27 and TRBJ2-7; D gene unclear. The CDR3 has 14 residues. Germline CDR1 and CDR2: MNHEY and SMNVEV (reference sequence). Trimming left V 0 bases short and J 2 bases short, with 8 bases between.

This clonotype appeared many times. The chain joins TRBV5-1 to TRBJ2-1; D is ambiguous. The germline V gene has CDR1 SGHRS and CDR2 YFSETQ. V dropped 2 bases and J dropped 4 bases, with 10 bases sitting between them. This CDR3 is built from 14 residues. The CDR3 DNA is TGCGCCAGCAGCTTCGAAACTACGTACAATGAGCAGTTCTTC. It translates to CASSFETTYNEQFF.

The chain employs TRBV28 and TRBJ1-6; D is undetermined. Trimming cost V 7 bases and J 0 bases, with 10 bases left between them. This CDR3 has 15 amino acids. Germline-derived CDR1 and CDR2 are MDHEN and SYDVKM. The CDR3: CASTTAGSYNSPLHF. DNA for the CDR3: TGTGCCAGCACCACGGCGGGCTCCTATAATTCACCCCTCCACTTT.

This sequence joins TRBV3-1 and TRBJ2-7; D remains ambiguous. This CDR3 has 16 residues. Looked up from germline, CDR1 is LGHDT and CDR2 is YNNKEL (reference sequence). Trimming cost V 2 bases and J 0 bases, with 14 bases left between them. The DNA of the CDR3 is TGTGCCAGCAGCCAATCAAGACTTGGTAGCTCCTACGAGCAGTACTTC. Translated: CASSQSRLGSSYEQYF.